The clone carrying this TCR beta chain was detected only once. This record belongs to a study of cytomegalovirus exposure and HLA in healthy donors. PCR was performed using 60 Vbeta and 13 Jbeta primers. Some clones are missing from TCRdb's copy, which holds only in-frame ones; the method was immunoSEQ multiplex PCR. This sample has 95,000 to 150,000 clones, with around 76% found just once. Trimming cost V 3 bases and J 3 bases; bases outside gene matches: 3. The CDR3 runs to 14 residues. Germline loops: CDR1 KGHSH, CDR2 LQKENI. This chain joins TRBV18 and TRBJ2-3; TRBD1 aligns across 7 bases. The sequencing sample was made of PBMCs. The origin of this receptor is a man aged 55 to 70 in good health and CMV-seropositive. The CDR3 sequence: CASSPTGWTDTQYF. CDR3 coding DNA: TGTGCCAGCTCACCGACAGGGTGGACAGATACGCAGTATTTT.